This T cell receptor beta chain stems from a study of shared clonotypes between healthy human individuals. About the research overall: A few men and a couple of women, aged 18 to 49, were donors. Study observations and caveats: Naive subsets generally exceeded memory subsets in estimated richness.

The naive CD8 population came from CD45RO-negative cells selected for CCR7, without terminally differentiated effector memory CD45RA+ cells. Sorted-subset replicate PCRs used approximately 190 ng of genomic DNA. This amount corresponded to 30,000 to 35,000 T cell genomes. TCRdb's copy holds only in-frame clones and misses some; the assay was immunoSEQ multiplex PCR. The table lists roughly 590,000 clones, 95% to 96% of them singletons. A remark on this clone: The antigen is unknown.

Per germline, CDR1 SGDLS and CDR2 YYNGEE. The CDR3 is made up of 16 amino acids. V was pared by 0 bases and J by 0 bases, with 10 bases between. The receptor comes from a woman in her thirties in good health. Sequenced material: naive CD8+ T cells sorted from blood. V gene TRBV9 combines with J gene TRBJ2-1; no firm D call. The CDR3 loop is CASSVVAPSSYNEQFF. CDR3 DNA sequence: TGTGCCAGCAGCGTAGTTGCACCCAGCTCCTACAATGAGCAGTTCTTC.